Each of the 26 T cell receptor beta chains below was sequenced from the same sample in a study of blood T cell repertoires in COVID-19. Assay: immunoSEQ multiplex PCR; the TCRdb copy retains only in-frame clones and omits some. The sample has 45,000 to 55,000 clones; roughly 83% are singletons. Sequenced: peripheral blood. Source of these receptors: a man aged 45-65 years with active COVID-19.

V usage is TRBV7-9 and J usage is TRBJ1-1; 9 positions agree with TRBD1. This CDR3 is 10 amino acids long. The junction had 8 bases not matched to a gene; V was cut back by 11 bases and J by 13 bases. The germline gives CDR1 SEHNR, CDR2 FQNEAQ (reference sequence). Written as DNA, the CDR3 is TGTGCCTCACAAGGACAGGGGCTTTTCTTT. As protein: CASQGQGLFF.

The gene calls are TRBV7-6 and TRBJ2-7; 7 nucleotides match TRBD1. The V segment lost 2 bases and the J segment 0 bases; nucleotides outside the gene matches: 7. The germline gives CDR1 SGHVS, CDR2 FNYEAQ. This CDR3 has 16 amino acids. CDR3 residues: CASSLNFGQDSYEQYF. The CDR3 bases are TGTGCCAGCAGCTTAAATTTCGGACAGGACTCCTACGAGCAGTACTTC. Complete variable domain (other parts from reference TRBV7-6 and TRBJ2-7): GAGVSQSPRYKVTKRGQDVALRCDPISGHVSLYWYRQALGQGPEFLTYFNYEAQQDKSGLPNDRFSAERPEGSISTLTIQRTEQRDSAMYRCASSLNFGQDSYEQYFGPGTRLTVT.

The rearrangement joins TRBV6-1 to TRBJ1-2; weak D call: TRBD1 (6 bases). The CDR3 is 15 amino acids. Per germline, CDR1 MNHNS and CDR2 SASEGT. The germline V and J ends were trimmed by 3 bases and 0 bases, with 11 bases remaining between them. Here the CDR3 DNA reads TGTGCCAGCAGTGACCGAGGGACAACTAACTATGGCTACACCTTC. Translation: CASSDRGTTNYGYTF.

The chain is built from TRBV5-6 and TRBJ1-1; tentative D call: TRBD1 (5 bases). V lost 1 base and J lost 0, with 13 bases in between. This CDR3 contains 16 residues. Germline CDR1 and CDR2: SGHDT and YYEEEE. CDR3 sequence (DNA): TGTGCCAGCAGCTTGTATGACAGAGATATGAACACTGAAGCTTTCTTT. This gives the protein CASSLYDRDMNTEAFF.

The chain recombines TRBV9 with TRBJ2-7; TRBD1 is a possible D gene (7 bases). CDR3 length equals 15 residues. Trimming left V 2 bases short and J 4 bases short, with 16 bases between. From germline, CDR1 is SGDLS and CDR2 YYNGEE. CDR3 nucleotides: TGTGCCAGCAGCGTTGGAGGGGGCGAAAATTACGAGCAGTACTTC. Translating it yields CASSVGGGENYEQYF.

This chain connects TRBV15 to TRBJ2-5, with 11 bases fitting TRBD2. J was trimmed by 2 bases and V by 0 bases; bases with no gene match: 11. CDR3 length: 19 amino acids. CDR1 and CDR2 from the germline V gene are LNHNV and YYDKDF (reference sequence). The CDR3 DNA follows: TGTGCCACCAGCAGAGATTGGCTAGCGGGGGGTCCGGGGCAAGAGACCCAGTACTTC. Protein sequence: CATSRDWLAGGPGQETQYF. Filled out from reference TRBV15 and TRBJ2-5, the complete variable domain reads DAMVIQNPRYQVTQFGKPVTLSCSQTLNHNVMYWYQQKSSQAPKLLFHYYDKDFNNEADTPDNFQSRRPNTSFCFLDIRSPGLGDTAMYLCATSRDWLAGGPGQETQYFGPGTRLLVL.

The rearrangement uses TRBV6-2 or TRBV6-3 and TRBJ2-3; 12 bases map to TRBD2. Trimming at V came to 3 bases and at J to 2 bases, leaving 12 bases not matched to a gene. Germline V CDR1 and CDR2: MNHEY, SVGEGT. The CDR3 runs to 19 residues. The CDR3 DNA follows: TGTGCCAGCAGTTATCCTAATAAAGGACTAGCGGGGAACACAGATACGCAGTATTTT. Translating gives CASSYPNKGLAGNTDTQYF.

This chain links TRBV5-1 with TRBJ2-2, with 10 bases lining up with TRBD2. This CDR3 spans 16 amino acids. Trimming at V came to 2 bases and at J to 1 base, leaving 2 bases not matched to a gene. CDR1 is SGHRS and CDR2 is YFSETQ in the germline V gene. The CDR3: CASSFRLAGNTGELFF. The CDR3 DNA sequence: TGCGCCAGCAGCTTCCGACTAGCGGGGAACACCGGGGAGCTGTTTTTT.

Comment on this clone: Germline is not matched at one junction end, which may reflect a read error. The rearrangement uses TRBV5-1 and TRBJ1-1; D is perhaps TRBD1 (6 bases). Germline CDR1 reads SGHRS; CDR2 reads YFSETQ. The CDR3 is 14 amino acids. The CDR3 is CASSLQTGNPEAFF. The CDR3 DNA reads TGCGCCAGCAGCTTACAAACAGGGAACCCTGAAGCTTTCTTT.

This chain connects TRBV6-6 to TRBJ1-5; no firm D call. This CDR3 is built from 12 residues. The germline V gene encodes CDR1 MNHNY and CDR2 SVGAGI (reference sequence). V was cut by 2 bases and J by 5 bases, with 4 bases left in between. CDR3 loop: CASSYQDQPQHF. In nucleotides, the CDR3 is TGTGCCAGCAGTTACCAGGATCAGCCCCAGCATTTT.

The V and J genes are TRBV5-1 and TRBJ2-7; TRBD1 matches at 7 bases. This CDR3 contains 16 residues. Germline V gene sequence: CDR1 SGHRS, CDR2 YFSETQ. V lost 3 bases to trimming and J lost 2 bases; unmatched junction nucleotides: 11. The CDR3 region is CASSSLSGTATYEQYF. The DNA for the CDR3 is TGCGCCAGCAGCTCTCTCTCCGGGACAGCTACCTACGAGCAGTACTTC.

The rearrangement joins TRBV11-2 to TRBJ1-3; maybe TRBD1 (6 bases). Trimming stripped 0 bases from V and 4 bases from J, with 10 bases between. CDR3 length equals 15 residues. Looked up from germline, CDR1 is SGHAT and CDR2 is FQNNGV. CDR3 in DNA: TGTGCCAGCAGCTTAGATACAGGGATCGGAAACACCATATATTTT. Translated, it gives CASSLDTGIGNTIYF.

The genes are TRBV11-2 and TRBJ2-2; the D gene is possibly TRBD2 (7 bases). Germline V gives CDR1 SGHAT, CDR2 FQNNGV. The ends were cut back, 5 bases at V and 5 bases at J, with 12 bases in the middle. The CDR3 totals 14 residues. CDR3 sequence reads: CASSPGEGTGELFF. CDR3 DNA sequence: TGTGCCAGCAGCCCAGGGGAGGGGACCGGGGAGCTGTTTTTT.

This sequence joins TRBV5-1 and TRBJ1-1, with 8 nucleotides matching TRBD1. CDR1 and CDR2 from the germline V gene are SGHRS and YFSETQ. J gave up 4 bases and V 0 bases, and 8 bases lay outside the gene matches. The CDR3 contains 16 residues. As DNA, the CDR3 is TGCGCCAGCAGCTTGGAGCAGGGGGCCTTGGGCACTGAAGCTTTCTTT. Translation gives CASSLEQGALGTEAFF.

The J gene is TRBJ2-7, the V gene TRBV6-2 or TRBV6-3; 7 positions match TRBD1. The CDR3 sequence is 14 residues long. The germline gives CDR1 MNHEY, CDR2 SVGEGT. V trimming: 5 bases; J trimming: 5 bases; junction bases outside the gene matches: 9. CDR3 nucleotide sequence: TGTGCCAGCAGTCCGACAGGGCCCTTGGACGAGCAGTACTTC. This gives the protein CASSPTGPLDEQYF.

V and J are TRBV24-1 and TRBJ2-5, with 9 nucleotides matching TRBD1. Unmatched junction bases numbered 9, after V lost 4 bases and J lost 4 bases. Germline values: CDR1 KGHDR, CDR2 SFDVKD. The CDR3 runs to 16 residues. The CDR3 loop is CATSETGTGSGETQYF. CDR3 DNA sequence: TGTGCCACCAGTGAGACCGGGACAGGGTCCGGAGAGACCCAGTACTTC.

CDR3 protein: CSGPQRDRPNQPQHF. The DNA for the CDR3 is TGCAGCGGCCCCCAAAGGGACAGACCCAATCAGCCCCAGCATTTT. The gene calls are TRBV29-1 and TRBJ1-5; the match to TRBD1 covers 7 bases. V trimming: 7 bases; J trimming: 3 bases; junction bases outside the gene matches: 12. Germline-derived CDR1 and CDR2 are SQVTM and ANQGSEA. This CDR3 region has 15 residues. The whole variable domain, remainder taken from reference TRBV29-1 and TRBJ1-5, is SAVISQKPSRDICQRGTSLTIQCQVDSQVTMMFWYRQQPGQSLTLIATANQGSEATYESGFVIDKFPISRPNLTFSTLTVSNMSPEDSSIYLCSGPQRDRPNQPQHFGDGTRLSIL.

The chain couples TRBV15 to TRBJ1-2; D ambiguous. This CDR3 is 14 amino acids long. Germline CDR1 LNHNV, CDR2 YYDKDF (reference sequence). The ends were cut back, 7 bases at V and 0 bases at J, with 12 bases in the middle. CDR3 bases: TGTGCCACCACATCAGGAAGAGCTAACTATGGCTACACCTTC. Translated: CATTSGRANYGYTF.

This sequence joins TRBV5-1 and TRBJ2-7; 9 positions match TRBD1. The CDR3 consists of 19 residues. Trimming cost V 2 bases and J 4 bases; bases outside gene matches: 19. Germline V CDR1 and CDR2: SGHRS, YFSETQ. DNA for the CDR3: TGCGCCAGCAGCTTTACGGAAATGGACAGGGGCCGATTGGGGTACGAGCAGTACTTC. This translates into CASSFTEMDRGRLGYEQYF.

This clone showed up just once. The rearrangement joins TRBV9 to TRBJ2-1; 12 bases are a match to TRBD2. Germline CDR1 SGDLS, CDR2 YYNGEE. CDR3 length: 16 amino acids. The V segment lost 2 bases and the J segment 2 bases; nucleotides outside the gene matches: 2. This CDR3 reads CASSVTSGGTYNEQFF. CDR3 nucleotide sequence: TGTGCCAGCAGCGTCACTAGCGGGGGGACCTACAATGAGCAGTTCTTC.

The chain recombines TRBV5-1 with TRBJ1-1; weak D call: TRBD1 (5 bases). This CDR3 region has 13 residues. V shed 5 bases and J shed 1 base, with 9 bases lying between them. Germline V gives CDR1 SGHRS, CDR2 YFSETQ. The CDR3 DNA reads TGCGCCAGCAGAACAGACAGGAACACTGAAGCTTTCTTT. Its protein product is CASRTDRNTEAFF.

The gene calls are TRBV3-1 (or the pseudogene TRBV3-2) and TRBJ1-6; 8 nucleotides agree with TRBD1. V lost 1 base and J lost 8; bases outside the gene matches: 7. The germline gives CDR1 LGHDT, CDR2 YNNKEL (reference sequence). The CDR3 is made up of 16 amino acids. The CDR3 sequence is CASSQAQGARDSPLHF. DNA for the CDR3: TGTGCCAGCAGCCAAGCGCAGGGGGCAAGGGATTCACCCCTCCACTTT.

The chain uses TRBV19 and TRBJ2-1; tentatively, D is TRBD1 (6 bases). V shed 3 bases and J shed 7 bases, with 19 bases lying between them. This CDR3 has 16 amino acids. The germline V gene has CDR1 LNHDA and CDR2 SQIVND (reference sequence). This chain's CDR3 is CASSISGQGIENEQFF. Written as DNA, the CDR3 is TGTGCCAGTAGTATCTCGGGCCAGGGGATAGAAAATGAGCAGTTCTTC.

The chain joins TRBV4-1 to TRBJ1-5, with TRBD1 identical over 7 bases. CDR3 length equals 14 residues. Germline V lookup: CDR1 MGHRA, CDR2 YSYEKL. J lost 7 bases, V lost 5 bases, and 8 bases had no gene match. CDR3 amino acids: CASSIRQGPQPQHF. CDR3 DNA sequence: TGCGCCAGCAGCATACGACAGGGTCCCCAGCCCCAGCATTTT.

This sequence joins TRBV6-5 and TRBJ2-7; 10 bases line up with TRBD1. The CDR3 contains 14 residues. CDR1 and CDR2 (germline): MNHEY, SVGAGI. J gave up 7 bases and V 3 bases, and 6 bases lay outside the gene matches. CDR3 residues: CASSYRQGAGEQYF. CDR3 bases: TGTGCCAGCAGTTATCGACAGGGGGCGGGTGAGCAGTACTTC.

The CDR3, as DNA: TGTGCCACCAGTGATTCGAGCCGGGATCGCACAGATACGCAGTATTTT. Protein product: CATSDSSRDRTDTQYF. J is TRBJ2-3 and V is TRBV24-1; D possibly corresponds to TRBD2 (5 bases). The V end lost 2 bases, the J end lost 1 base, and 12 bases lay between the germline ends. In germline, CDR1 is KGHDR, CDR2 SFDVKD. This CDR3 has 16 residues.